This paragraph covers one T cell receptor (beta chain) sequence. Some clones are missing from TCRdb's copy, which holds only in-frame ones; the method was immunoSEQ multiplex PCR. The sample contains under 250,000 clones, roughly 85% of which appear only once. These data come from a study of blood T cell repertoires in COVID-19. Germline-derived CDR1 and CDR2 are MNHNS and SASEGT. CDR3 length: 17 residues. V gave up 3 bases and J gave up 2 bases, with 17 bases separating them. The study recruited people aged about 18 to 89 years across 24 US areas. The V call is TRBV6-1, the J call TRBJ1-3, with D perhaps TRBD1 (6 bases). This receptor was taken from a woman between 45 and 65 years old with acute COVID-19. The sample was PBMCs or T cells enriched from blood (not recorded which). In DNA, the CDR3 is TGTGCCAGCAGTGACGCTCCGCAGGGGTTAACTGGAAACACCATATATTTT. Its protein is CASSDAPQGLTGNTIYF.